The TCR beta chain described here comes from a study of breast tumors, draining lymph nodes, adjacent tissues. The CDR3 has 20 residues. The V gene's germline CDR1 is PRHDT and CDR2 FYEKMQ (reference sequence). Trimming at V came to 2 bases and at J to 0 bases, leaving 8 bases not matched to a gene. The lymph nodes were axillary draining lymph nodes from breast cancer patients. Study-wide results and limits: Tumor repertoires ranked between lymph nodes and nontumor tissue in diversity, with V and J gene preferences.

To note about this clonotype: Its antigen is currently unknown.

From the multiplex PCR reads, TCRdb called clonotypes with MiXCR, one entry per CDR3 protein. The sample yields approximately 210,000 distinct CDR3 sequences, 30% to 35% seen once. This TCR came from a female donor with breast cancer. Some clones in this sample may be carry-over from other donors' samples. Sample: axillary lymph node tissue. V usage is TRBV13 and J usage is TRBJ2-1; 15 bases are a match to TRBD2. The CDR3 loop reads CASSLRPPGLAGGSYNEQFF. The CDR3 DNA reads as TGTGCCAGCAGCTTACGGCCCCCGGGACTAGCGGGAGGCTCCTACAATGAGCAGTTCTTC. The full variable domain, its missing parts supplied by reference TRBV13 and TRBJ2-1, is AAGVIQSPRHLIKEKRETATLKCYPIPRHDTVYWYQQGPGQDPQFLISFYEKMQSDKGSIPDRFSAQQFSDYHSELNMSSLELGDSALYFCASSLRPPGLAGGSYNEQFFGPGTRLTVL.